One sample yielded the 25 T cell receptor beta chains listed below, sequenced in a study of T cells in narcolepsy. Sequenced by immunoSEQ multiplex PCR; TCRdb stores in-frame clones only, minus some. The profile shows around 25,000 clones, around 84% of them singletons. Input material: memory (CD45RA-) CD4+ T cells from blood. These receptors came from a human donor in good health.

The sample holds a few counts of this clone. The V and J genes are TRBV6-1 and TRBJ1-2; TRBD1 might be the D (6 bases). Germline V CDR1 and CDR2: MNHNS, SASEGT. With 0 bases removed from V and 4 bases from J, the gap between germline ends came to 15 bases. This CDR3 is 16 amino acids long. CDR3 protein: CASSEAAGGAGYGYTF. CDR3 in DNA: TGTGCCAGCAGTGAAGCTGCGGGGGGCGCAGGCTATGGCTACACCTTC.

A single count supports this clone. The rearrangement links TRBV6-6 to TRBJ2-3, with TRBD2 matching over 8 bases. This CDR3 comprises 14 residues. V was clipped by 5 bases and J by 2 bases; unmatched bases: 3. Germline lookup yields CDR1 MNHNY and CDR2 SVGAGI (reference sequence). DNA of the CDR3: TGTGCCAGCAGTCGCGGGGGGAACACAGATACGCAGTATTTT. This encodes CASSRGGNTDTQYF.

The chain combines TRBV5-6 with TRBJ2-5, with D tentatively TRBD1 or TRBD2 (6 bases each). The ends were cut back, 4 bases at V and 5 bases at J, with 18 bases in the middle. Germline CDR1 is SGHDT and CDR2 is YYEEEE. This CDR3 spans 15 amino acids. CDR3 region: CASSQVRGLGETQYF. In nucleotides, the CDR3 is TGTGCCAGCAGCCAGGTTCGGGGGCTTGGGGAGACCCAGTACTTC.

The V call is TRBV7-8, the J call TRBJ2-3; D not certain. V dropped 4 bases and J dropped 4 bases, with 15 bases sitting between them. In germline, CDR1 is SGHVS, CDR2 FQNEAQ. The CDR3 is made up of 15 amino acids. In DNA form, the CDR3 reads TGTGCCAGCAGCTCCTCCCCAGGATCGGCAGATACGCAGTATTTT. The encoded protein is CASSSSPGSADTQYF.

The chain has TRBV18 and TRBJ2-7, with D uncertain. Trimming took off 2 bases at V and 3 bases at J, with 11 bases between the two ends. This CDR3 contains 14 residues. Germline CDR1 reads KGHSH; CDR2 reads LQKENI. The CDR3 sequence: CASSPGTVYYEQYF. CDR3 in DNA: TGTGCCAGCTCACCAGGAACAGTGTACTACGAGCAGTACTTC.

In its sample, this clone was seen once. V and J are TRBV19 and TRBJ1-5, with no clear D. V was clipped by 9 bases and J by 1 base, with 22 bases between them. The CDR3 is made up of 17 amino acids. CDR1 LNHDA and CDR2 SQIVND come from the germline V gene (reference sequence). CDR3: CASNHRGTRVSNQPQHF. In nucleotides, the CDR3 is TGTGCCAGCAACCACCGGGGAACCAGAGTCAGCAATCAGCCCCAGCATTTT.

The chain joins TRBV19 to TRBJ1-2, with 10 bases lining up with TRBD1. The V and J ends lost 8 bases and 7 bases, in that order; junction bases with no gene match: 16. This CDR3 contains 16 residues. Germline assignment: CDR1 LNHDA and CDR2 SQIVND (reference sequence). As DNA, the CDR3 is TGTGCCAGTGGCTCCGGGACAGGGGCCGCCAGGGGTGGCTACACCTTC. Translating gives CASGSGTGAARGGYTF.

The chain combines TRBV15 with TRBJ1-2; TRBD1 agrees at 7 bases. Germline CDR1 LNHNV, CDR2 YYDKDF (reference sequence). J was trimmed by 1 base and V by 1 base; bases with no gene match: 3. The CDR3 extends over 15 amino acids. In nucleotides, the CDR3 is TGTGCCACCAGCAGAGCAGGGGGAGATAACTATGGCTACACCTTC. Amino acids: CATSRAGGDNYGYTF.

This clone was recorded once. V gene TRBV7-4 combines with J gene TRBJ1-5; a weak D match, TRBD1 (6 bases). Trimming took 1 base from V and 5 from J, leaving 18 bases between them. The CDR3 spans 17 residues. Germline V gene lookup returns CDR1 SGHVT and CDR2 SQSDAQ. CDR3 sequence reads: CASSLVGAEQGHQPQHF. CDR3 bases: TGTGCCAGCAGCTTAGTTGGGGCAGAGCAGGGGCATCAGCCCCAGCATTTT. The full variable domain, completed using reference TRBV7-4 and TRBJ1-5, is GAGVSQSPRYKVAKRGRDVALRCDSISGHVTLYWYRQTLGQGSEVLTYSQSDAQRDKSGRPSGRFSAERPERSVSTLKIQRTEQGDSAVYLCASSLVGAEQGHQPQHFGDGTRLSIL.

The chain combines TRBV7-9 with TRBJ2-3, with D unresolved. The germline V gene encodes CDR1 SEHNR and CDR2 FQNEAQ (reference sequence). This CDR3 spans 14 amino acids. Between the trimmed V and J ends, which lost 2 bases and 2 bases, there was a span of 8 bases. DNA of the CDR3: TGTGCCAGCAGCTTAATGGGTTTCACAGATACGCAGTATTTT. Translated: CASSLMGFTDTQYF.

For the CDR3, the DNA is TGTGCCAGCTCTTATTCACCAGCCTACGAGCAGTACTTC. Residues: CASSYSPAYEQYF. The rearrangement joins TRBV5-5 to TRBJ2-7; no definite D call. The CDR3 runs to 13 residues. CDR1 is SGHKS, CDR2 YYEKEE, per germline (reference sequence). The V gene lost 7 bases and the J gene lost 2 bases, with 13 bases spanning the gap.

V and J are TRBV30 and TRBJ2-2, with D hard to call. The germline CDR1 and CDR2 sequences are GTSNPN and SVGIG (reference sequence). The CDR3 sequence is 14 residues long. V was shortened by 2 bases and J by 5 bases, with 12 bases between the two germline ends. CDR3 coding DNA: TGTGCCTGGAGTACTGGGCTCGGGACCGGGGAGCTGTTTTTT. As protein: CAWSTGLGTGELFF.

Points on this clone: An end of the junction does not agree with germline; a read error may underlie this. This chain joins TRBV4-1 and TRBJ1-4; 7 bases align to TRBD1. The CDR3 runs to 18 residues. Germline-derived CDR1 and CDR2 are MGHRA and YSYEKL. CDR3 sequence (DNA): TGCGCCAGCAGCCAGGAGAGGGACAGCCTCGGGTTAAAGGAAAAACTGCTTTTT. Encoded protein: CASSQERDSLGLKEKLLF.

This chain uses TRBV30 with TRBJ1-1; a possible D gene is TRBD1 (5 bases). This CDR3 comprises 15 residues. From germline, CDR1 is GTSNPN and CDR2 SVGIG (reference sequence). Trimming removed 2 bases from V and 4 bases from J, with 17 bases in between. CDR3 in amino acids: CAWSPTGLAGTEAFF. DNA of the CDR3: TGTGCCTGGAGTCCTACGGGACTGGCGGGCACTGAAGCTTTCTTT.

The sample holds a few counts of this clone. This sequence joins TRBV10-3 and TRBJ1-1; 8 positions match TRBD1. CDR1 is ENHRY and CDR2 is SYGVKD in the germline V gene. V lost 6 bases and J lost 4; bases outside the gene matches: 7. The CDR3 loop spans 14 amino acids. CDR3 in amino acids: CAISLDRGITEAFF. For the CDR3, the DNA is TGTGCCATCAGCCTCGACAGGGGAATCACTGAAGCTTTCTTT.

This chain connects TRBV9 to TRBJ2-1, with TRBD2 identical over 13 bases. V gave up 3 bases and J gave up 6 bases; unmatched junction bases: 12. The CDR3 is 18 residues long. Germline lookup yields CDR1 SGDLS and CDR2 YYNGEE. The CDR3: CASSALAGGKRTSNEQFF. The CDR3 DNA reads TGTGCCAGCAGCGCACTAGCGGGGGGGAAGAGAACCAGCAATGAGCAGTTCTTC.

This rearrangement joins TRBV27 to TRBJ2-3; perhaps TRBD1 as D (6 bases). This CDR3 spans 16 amino acids. Looked up from germline, CDR1 is MNHEY and CDR2 is SMNVEV (reference sequence). V shed 6 bases and J shed 0 bases, with 16 bases lying between them. The CDR3 sequence is CASSSGQTPSTDTQYF. CDR3 sequence (DNA): TGTGCCAGCAGCTCCGGACAGACCCCTAGCACAGATACGCAGTATTTT.

The J gene is TRBJ1-2, the V gene TRBV2; tentative D call: TRBD1 (6 bases). This CDR3 has 14 amino acids. Germline CDR1 and CDR2: SNHLY and FYNNEI. The ends were cut back, 8 bases at V and 6 bases at J, with 19 bases in the middle. CDR3 nucleotide sequence: TGTGCCAGCGCACCGGGGGGCGAGTTTAATGGCTACACCTTC. Its translation is CASAPGGEFNGYTF.

The gene calls are TRBV7-2 and TRBJ1-1; D is uncertain. Between the trimmed V and J ends, which lost 1 base and 5 bases, there was a span of 11 bases. CDR1 SGHTA and CDR2 FQGNSA come from the germline V gene. The CDR3 sequence is 14 residues long. CDR3 loop: CASSLEGRFTEAFF. The CDR3 bases are TGTGCCAGCAGCTTAGAAGGGAGGTTTACTGAAGCTTTCTTT. Full variable domain (outside the CDR3, taken from reference TRBV7-2 and TRBJ1-1): GAGVSQSPSNKVTEKGKDVELRCDPISGHTALYWYRQSLGQGLEFLIYFQGNSAPDKSGLPSDRFSAERTGGSVSTLTIQRTQQEDSAVYLCASSLEGRFTEAFFGQGTRLTVV.

The chain uses TRBV14 and TRBJ2-7; maybe TRBD2 (5 bases). The CDR3 covers 15 residues. CDR1 is SGHDN, CDR2 FVKESK, per germline. Trimming removed 2 bases from V and 3 bases from J, with 14 bases in between. The CDR3 sequence: CASSQLQAGSYEQYF. DNA for the CDR3: TGTGCCAGCAGCCAACTCCAGGCTGGGAGCTACGAGCAGTACTTC. The variable domain in full, completed from reference TRBV14 and TRBJ2-7, reads EAGVTQFPSHSVIEKGQTVTLRCDPISGHDNLYWYRRVMGKEIKFLLHFVKESKQDESGMPNNRFLAERTGGTYSTLKVQPAELEDSGVYFCASSQLQAGSYEQYFGPGTRLTVT.

The J gene is TRBJ1-2, the V gene TRBV6-5, with D possibly matching TRBD1 (6 bases). This CDR3 spans 13 amino acids. Germline CDR1 and CDR2: MNHEY and SVGAGI. V lost 0 bases to trimming and J lost 7 bases, with 9 bases between them. In DNA, the CDR3 is TGTGCCAGCAGTTACTCGGGGGCGGGTGGCTACACCTTC. Translated: CASSYSGAGGYTF.

The chain combines TRBV2 with TRBJ1-2, with 7 bases lining up with TRBD1. This CDR3 is 14 amino acids long. V trimming: 7 bases; J trimming: 6 bases; junction bases outside the gene matches: 11. CDR1 is SNHLY and CDR2 is FYNNEI in the germline V gene. CDR3 coding DNA: TGTGCCAGCAACCGCAGGGGGGATCGGGATGGCTACACCTTC. This gives the protein CASNRRGDRDGYTF. The full variable domain, with the rest looked up from reference TRBV2 and TRBJ1-2, is EPEVTQTPSHQVTQMGQEVILRCVPISNHLYFYWYRQILGQKVEFLVSFYNNEISEKSEIFDDQFSVERPDGSNFTLKIRSTKLEDSAMYFCASNRRGDRDGYTFGSGTRLTVV.

V and J are TRBV4-3 and TRBJ1-6, with 7 nucleotides matching TRBD1. This CDR3 contains 16 residues. Looked up from germline, CDR1 is LGHNA and CDR2 is YSLEER. V trimming: 4 bases; J trimming: 9 bases; junction bases outside the gene matches: 12. CDR3 amino acids: CASSLDSDRVGSPLHF. Here the CDR3 DNA reads TGCGCCAGCAGCCTAGACAGTGACAGGGTCGGTTCACCCCTCCACTTT.

This clone was counted a few times. The chain carries TRBV10-3 and TRBJ2-5; a weak D match, TRBD1 (6 bases). V lost 2 bases and J 5 bases, leaving 12 bases between the germline ends. The CDR3 extends over 14 amino acids. In germline, CDR1 is ENHRY, CDR2 SYGVKD. CDR3 sequence: CAISEGGIFETQYF. In DNA, the CDR3 is TGTGCCATCAGTGAGGGGGGCATTTTCGAGACCCAGTACTTC.

The V gene is TRBV13, the J gene TRBJ2-1; 11 positions match TRBD2. Unmatched junction bases numbered 4, after V lost 0 bases and J lost 9 bases. The germline V gene encodes CDR1 PRHDT and CDR2 FYEKMQ (reference sequence). The CDR3 totals 15 residues. CDR3 amino acids: CASSLGLAGAGEQFF. The CDR3 bases are TGTGCCAGCAGCTTAGGACTAGCGGGAGCAGGTGAGCAGTTCTTC.